This T cell receptor (beta chain) was recovered during a study of Ad26.COV2.S vaccination and SARS-CoV-2 variants. The CDR3 runs 12 residues. V lost 2 bases and J 5 bases, leaving 6 bases between the germline ends. Germline lookup yields CDR1 MNHEY and CDR2 SVGAGI. As concerns this clone: The antigen is not known. The sample carries other DNA sequences with the same CDR3.

Broader study findings: After vaccination, reports described spike-specific CD8+ and CD4+ T cell responses as showing substantial breadth. From the TCR breadth and depth analyses, total T cell responses may have been underestimated.

The treatment is: roughly 19 received Ad26.COV2.S at low or high dose, single or two shots; about 5 received placebo; per-sample allocation not given. The samples were gathered on day 63 after the first injection of vaccine or placebo. The assay was immunoSEQ multiplex PCR, and TCRdb's table has in-frame clones only and misses some. The sample lists a few hundred thousand clones; almost 90% were seen once. The sequenced sample was peripheral blood, obtained in a trial of Ad26.COV2.S vaccine versus placebo. The TCR was taken from a person between 18 and 59 years old who received the Ad26.COV2.S COVID-19 vaccine or a placebo. The V and J genes are TRBV6-5 and TRBJ1-1, with D possibly being TRBD1 (5 bases). CDR3 nucleotides: TGTGCCAGCAGTTACGGGGGGACTGAAGCTTTCTTT. Translating it yields CASSYGGTEAFF.